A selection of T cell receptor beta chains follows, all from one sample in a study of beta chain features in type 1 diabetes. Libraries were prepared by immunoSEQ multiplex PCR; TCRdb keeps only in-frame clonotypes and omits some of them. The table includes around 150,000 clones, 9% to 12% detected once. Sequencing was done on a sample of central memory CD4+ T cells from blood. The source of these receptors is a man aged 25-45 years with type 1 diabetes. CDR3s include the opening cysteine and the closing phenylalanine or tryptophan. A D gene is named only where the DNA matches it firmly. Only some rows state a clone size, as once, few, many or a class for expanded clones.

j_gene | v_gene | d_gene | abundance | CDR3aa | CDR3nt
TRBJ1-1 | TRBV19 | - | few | CASSGNGLDTEAFF | TGTGCCTCGAGCGGAAACGGACTCGACACTGAAGCTTTCTTT
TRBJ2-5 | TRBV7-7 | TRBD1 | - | CASSLTGGYQETQYF | TGTGCCAGCAGCTTAACAGGGGGGTACCAAGAGACCCAGTACTTC
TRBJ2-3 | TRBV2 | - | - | CASRTAVDTQYF | TGTGCCAGCAGGACTGCCGTCGATACGCAGTATTTT
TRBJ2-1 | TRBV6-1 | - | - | CASSGGRVNEQFF | TGTGCCAGCAGTGGAGGCAGAGTGAATGAGCAGTTCTTC
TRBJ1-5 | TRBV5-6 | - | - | CASSLAGAGNQPQHF | TGTGCCAGCAGCTTGGCTGGGGCGGGCAATCAGCCCCAGCATTTT
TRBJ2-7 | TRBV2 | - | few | CASSVSRDSYEQYF | TGTGCCAGCAGTGTCAGTCGGGACTCCTACGAGCAGTACTTC
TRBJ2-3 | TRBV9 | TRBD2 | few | CASSVNSGSLGGTQYF | TGTGCCAGCAGCGTTAATAGCGGGAGTTTAGGTGGTACGCAGTATTTT
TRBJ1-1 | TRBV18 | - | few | CASSPSQNTEAFF | TGTGCCAGCTCACCATCACAGAACACTGAAGCTTTCTTT
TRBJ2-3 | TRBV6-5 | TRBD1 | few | CASLIMGQGRDTQYF | TGTGCCAGCCTGATAATGGGACAGGGTCGAGATACGCAGTATTTT
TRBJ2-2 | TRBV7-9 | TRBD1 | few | CASSSDRGTGELFF | TGTGCCAGCAGCTCGGACAGGGGCACCGGGGAGCTGTTTTTT
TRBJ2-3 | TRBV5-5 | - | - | CASSQDGSGTDTQYF | TGTGCCAGCAGCCAAGATGGTTCGGGCACAGATACGCAGTATTTT
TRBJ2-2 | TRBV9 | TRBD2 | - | CASSPSGSDGELFF | TGTGCCAGCAGCCCTAGCGGGAGCGACGGGGAGCTGTTTTTT
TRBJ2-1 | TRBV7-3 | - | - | CASSEGNYNEQFF | TGTGCCAGCAGCGAGGGAAACTACAATGAGCAGTTCTTC
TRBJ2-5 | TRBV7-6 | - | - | CASSLRGRETQYF | TGTGCCAGCAGCCTTAGGGGTAGGGAGACCCAGTACTTC
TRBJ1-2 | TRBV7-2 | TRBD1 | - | CASSLARDSFYGYTF | TGTGCCAGCAGCTTAGCGCGGGACAGCTTCTATGGCTACACCTTC
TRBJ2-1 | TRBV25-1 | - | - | CASSEWENDNEQFF | TGTGCCAGCAGTGAATGGGAGAACGACAATGAGCAGTTCTTC
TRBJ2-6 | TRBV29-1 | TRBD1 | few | CSVSQGADGANVLTF | TGCAGCGTCTCTCAGGGGGCGGATGGGGCCAACGTCCTGACTTTC
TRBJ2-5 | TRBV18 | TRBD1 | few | CASSTSGTGRGETQYF | TGTGCCAGCTCAACGTCCGGGACAGGACGGGGAGAGACCCAGTACTTC